This T cell receptor (beta chain) appears in the sequencing data of a study of blood T cells in healthy people across ages. The study, taken as a whole, reports: The percentage of naive T cells correlated strongly with TCR beta diversity.

With regard to this clonotype: Its specificity is not known.

For the second PCR, which ran for about 6 to 11 cycles, a sample-barcoded 5' primer and a J-beta primer mix were used. Via MiXCR, TCRdb re-called the 5' RACE reads, giving one row per CDR3 protein. In the table there are fewer than 900,000 distinct CDR3 sequences, under 40% of which are singletons. The CDR3 runs to 13 residues. Germline V gives CDR1 SGHRS, CDR2 YFSETQ. V was pared by 4 bases and J by 6 bases, with 11 bases between. The rearrangement links TRBV5-1 to TRBJ2-1; D is perhaps TRBD1 (5 bases). The receptor's source is a man aged 18 to 30 in good health. The sequenced sample was blood. In DNA form, the CDR3 reads TGCGCCAGCAGCGTGGGTGGGGCCAATGAGCAGTTCTTC. This translates into CASSVGGANEQFF.